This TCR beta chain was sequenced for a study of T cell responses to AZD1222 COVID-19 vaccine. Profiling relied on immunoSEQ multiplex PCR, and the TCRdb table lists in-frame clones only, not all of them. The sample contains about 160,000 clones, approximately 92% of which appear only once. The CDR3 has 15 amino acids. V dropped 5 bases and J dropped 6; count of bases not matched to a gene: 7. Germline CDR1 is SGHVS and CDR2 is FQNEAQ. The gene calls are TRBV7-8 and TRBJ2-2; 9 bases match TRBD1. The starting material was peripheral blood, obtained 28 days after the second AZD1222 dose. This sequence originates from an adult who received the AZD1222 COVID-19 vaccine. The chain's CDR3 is CASSPDRGRAGELFF. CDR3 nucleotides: TGTGCCAGCAGCCCGGACAGGGGCCGCGCCGGGGAGCTGTTTTTT.